This TCR beta chain was observed in a study of T cells in Graves' hyperthyroidism and ophthalmopathy. RNA transcripts provided the source from which TCR beta CDR3 regions were amplified. First-round RT-PCR targeting the TCR CDR3 was performed with the HTBI primer set. MiXCR was run by TCRdb on the multiplex PCR reads, yielding one entry per CDR3 protein. Counted here are a few hundred thousand distinct CDR3 sequences, about a sixth occurring once; the ten biggest clones make up around 58%. This clonotype has a count of ten or more. Its cognate antigen is unknown. Study findings and constraints: Most expanded thyroid clonotypes above 0.001 also appeared in blood.

J was trimmed by 7 bases and V by 7 bases; bases with no gene match: 10. Per the germline V gene, CDR1 is MNHEY and CDR2 is SVGEGT. The CDR3 loop spans 14 amino acids. PBMCs were obtained from roughly 10 ml fresh peripheral blood. This chain uses TRBV6-2 or TRBV6-3 with TRBJ2-1, with 7 positions matching TRBD2. The source is a woman in her sixties with Graves' ophthalmopathy. Sequencing was performed on blood. The DNA for the CDR3 is TGTGCCAGCATAAGCGGGACCTCCTGGAATGAGCAGTTCTTC. Its translation is CASISGTSWNEQFF.